These 8 T cell receptor beta chains were sequenced from one sample in a study of cytomegalovirus exposure and HLA in healthy donors. Only in-frame clones appear in the TCRdb table, and some are missing; sequencing was by immunoSEQ multiplex PCR. Of 120,000 to 150,000 clones in the sample, approximately 90% were seen once. Sequencing used PBMCs. These receptors came from a man aged 18 to 30 in good health and CMV-seropositive.

The chain uses TRBV19 and TRBJ2-7; a possible D gene is TRBD1 (5 bases). Germline CDR1 LNHDA, CDR2 SQIVND (reference sequence). The V and J ends lost 3 bases and 5 bases respectively, with 8 bases between them. This CDR3 has 12 residues. CDR3 region: CASSIWGDEQYF. The DNA for the CDR3 is TGTGCCAGTAGTATTTGGGGCGACGAGCAGTACTTC.

This chain uses TRBV18 with TRBJ1-2; D gene ambiguous. CDR1 is KGHSH and CDR2 is LQKENI in the germline V gene. The CDR3 has 13 residues. V lost 3 bases and J 8 bases, leaving 13 bases between the germline ends. CDR3 nucleotide sequence: TGTGCCAGCTCACCCCCGGGATTCTGGGGCTACACCTTC. Its protein product is CASSPPGFWGYTF.

The sample holds a few counts of this clone. This chain joins TRBV2 and TRBJ1-5; D unresolved. V was shortened by 8 bases and J by 8 bases, with 16 bases between the two germline ends. The germline gives CDR1 SNHLY, CDR2 FYNNEI. This CDR3 is built from 13 residues. CDR3 coding DNA: TGTGCCAGCGGCCTGCAAACCGGGGAGCCCCAGCATTTT. It is translated as CASGLQTGEPQHF.

The chain links TRBV30 to TRBJ1-3, with unresolved D. V gave up 6 bases and J gave up 8 bases, with 20 bases separating them. Germline CDR1 GTSNPN, CDR2 SVGIG (reference sequence). CDR3 size: 14 residues. The CDR3 spells CACTMTLTGDTIYF. CDR3 nucleotide sequence: TGTGCCTGCACAATGACTCTAACCGGGGACACCATATATTTT. The full variable domain, in which reference TRBV30 and TRBJ1-3 provide the parts outside the CDR3, is SQTIHQWPATLVQPVGSPLSLECTVEGTSNPNLYWYRQAAGRGLQLLFYSVGIGQISSEVPQNLSASRPQDRQFILSSKKLLLSDSGFYLCACTMTLTGDTIYFGEGSWLTVV.

V and J are TRBV19 and TRBJ1-1; D may be TRBD1 (6 bases). With 8 bases removed from V and 7 bases from J, the gap between germline ends came to 11 bases. CDR1 is LNHDA and CDR2 is SQIVND in the germline V gene (reference sequence). CDR3 length: 11 amino acids. CDR3 DNA: TGTGCCAGTCGGGGGGCAATTGAAGCTTTCTTT. It translates to CASRGAIEAFF.

The chain recombines TRBV2 with TRBJ2-7, with D possibly matching TRBD1 (7 bases). Trimming took 11 bases from V and 3 from J, leaving 11 bases between them. The germline CDR1 and CDR2 sequences are SNHLY and FYNNEI. This CDR3 comprises 11 residues. CDR3 DNA: TGTGCCTCCCAGGGGGGCTACGAGCAGTACTTC. It specifies CASQGGYEQYF.

The chain joins TRBV6-1 to TRBJ2-1; the match to TRBD1 covers 9 bases. This CDR3 has 16 amino acids. Losses at the gene ends were 4 bases for V and 5 bases for J; bases not matched to a gene: 9. CDR1 is MNHNS and CDR2 is SASEGT in the germline V gene. CDR3 residues: CASSVSSGTGNNEQFF. In DNA, the CDR3 is TGTGCCAGCAGTGTTTCTTCCGGGACAGGGAACAATGAGCAGTTCTTC.

The rearrangement links TRBV9 to TRBJ2-1; 10 bases map to TRBD2. J lost 8 bases, V lost 3 bases, and 8 bases had no gene match. CDR1 and CDR2 (germline): SGDLS, YYNGEE. This CDR3 is built from 15 residues. CDR3 residues: CASSAASGRADEQFF. DNA for the CDR3: TGTGCCAGCAGCGCCGCCAGCGGGAGGGCGGATGAGCAGTTCTTC.